These T cell receptor beta chains were read from a single sample in a study of T-cell memory formation after mild COVID-19. TCRdb fed the 5' RACE reads into MiXCR, producing one record per CDR3 protein. Of roughly 160,000 distinct CDR3 sequences in the sample, more than 9% were seen once. Sequencing was carried out using PBMCs or a T cell subset sorted from them (not recorded which). These receptors were obtained from a man aged 18-30 years who had mild COVID-19 (a few samples of this study predate the infection). Cell type and time point are not known. Each CDR3 is given with its conserved first and last residue. The D gene is left open where the match is weak. Size values are once, few and many counts, or a class for expanded clones, and some rows have none.

-	TRBJ2-5	15	TRBV5-1	TRBD2	CASSLGGGAEETQYF	TGCGCCAGCAGCTTGGGCGGGGGGGCCGAGGAGACCCAGTACTTC
many	TRBJ1-2	12	TRBV5-1	-	CASSLTKDGYTF	TGCGCCAGCAGCTTGACCAAGGATGGCTACACCTTC
many	TRBJ2-7	17	TRBV7-6	-	CASSSPGDGASSYEQYF	TGTGCCAGCAGCTCCCCAGGTGACGGGGCGAGCTCCTACGAGCAGTACTTC
few	TRBJ2-1	13	TRBV7-2	-	CASSLAMVGGQFF	TGTGCCAGCAGCTTGGCTATGGTGGGAGGGCAGTTCTTC
few	TRBJ1-6	16	TRBV5-1	-	CASSLRSSSYNSPLHF	TGCGCCAGCAGCTTGCGTTCGAGCTCCTATAATTCACCCCTCCACTTT
-	TRBJ1-1	13	TRBV7-9	-	CASSREPGSEAFF	TGTGCCAGCAGCCGCGAGCCGGGCAGTGAAGCTTTCTTT
-	TRBJ2-4	14	TRBV6-5	-	CASSGTVAKNIQYF	TGTGCCAGCAGTGGCACCGTAGCCAAAAACATTCAGTACTTC
few	TRBJ1-5	14	TRBV6-2/TRBV6-3	-	CASNQGNRNQPQHF	TGTGCCAGCAACCAGGGGAATCGCAATCAGCCCCAGCATTTT
few	TRBJ1-6	15	TRBV7-9	-	CASSLVGLVDSPLHF	TGTGCCAGCAGCTTAGTGGGGCTTGTGGATTCACCCCTCCACTTT
-	TRBJ1-2	14	TRBV7-2	TRBD1	CASSLVQGANGYTF	TGTGCCAGCAGCTTAGTACAGGGGGCTAATGGCTACACCTTC
-	TRBJ2-5	15	TRBV20-1	TRBD2	CSAMATSGIQETQYF	TGCAGTGCTATGGCAACTAGCGGAATTCAAGAGACCCAGTACTTC
many	TRBJ2-4	18	TRBV20-1	TRBD2	CSAASLAGGSGTKNIQYF	TGCAGTGCGGCATCTCTAGCGGGGGGAAGTGGGACCAAAAACATTCAGTACTTC
few	TRBJ1-2	15	TRBV5-1	-	CASSLFLGQSYGYTF	TGCGCCAGCAGCTTGTTTCTTGGGCAGTCCTATGGCTACACCTTC
many	TRBJ2-3	15	TRBV5-1	TRBD1	CASSLDRGSTDTQYF	TGCGCCAGCAGCTTGGACAGGGGTAGCACAGATACGCAGTATTTT
-	TRBJ1-6	17	TRBV7-2	TRBD1	CASSRRTGLSYNSPLHF	TGTGCCAGCAGCCGTCGGACAGGCCTCTCCTATAATTCACCCCTCCACTTT
few	TRBJ2-5	14	TRBV7-2	TRBD2	CASSGAGGPETQYF	TGTGCCAGCAGCGGAGCGGGGGGGCCAGAGACCCAGTACTTC
few	TRBJ1-5	14	TRBV6-5	TRBD1	CASSNGQGGQPQHF	TGTGCCAGCAGTAACGGACAGGGGGGTCAGCCCCAGCATTTT
many	TRBJ2-1	15	TRBV5-1	-	CASSPRDVRLNEQFF	TGCGCCAGCAGCCCGCGGGACGTTAGGCTCAATGAGCAGTTCTTC
-	TRBJ2-7	12	TRBV10-2	-	CASTGQSYEQYF	TGCGCCAGCACCGGACAGTCCTACGAGCAGTACTTC
once	TRBJ1-6	14	TRBV6-2/TRBV6-3	TRBD1	CASSDRGGNSPLHF	TGTGCCAGCAGTGACAGGGGGGGTAATTCACCCCTCCACTTT
once	TRBJ2-5	16	TRBV7-7	-	CASSLSVGTYEETQYF	TGTGCCAGCAGCTTATCGGTCGGTACCTACGAAGAGACCCAGTACTTC
-	TRBJ1-1	16	TRBV28	TRBD1	CASSSTGGGYNTEAFF	TGTGCCAGCAGTTCCACAGGGGGCGGCTACAACACTGAAGCTTTCTTT
few	TRBJ1-4	13	TRBV5-6	-	CASSLGSQQKAFF	TGTGCCAGCAGCTTGGGCAGCCAGCAAAAAGCTTTTTTT
few	TRBJ1-3	19	TRBV9	TRBD1	CASSGQSRDRVYSGNTIYF	TGTGCCAGCAGCGGACAGAGCCGGGACAGGGTTTACTCTGGAAACACCATATATTTT
few	TRBJ2-7	12	TRBV29-1	-	CSARDSSYEQYF	TGCAGCGCGCGCGACAGTTCCTACGAGCAGTACTTC
-	TRBJ1-6	17	TRBV9	-	CASSVDGRAWDNSPLHF	TGTGCCAGCAGCGTAGATGGCAGGGCGTGGGATAATTCACCCCTCCACTTT
few	TRBJ1-1	16	TRBV6-1	-	CASSVPQEGPNTEAFF	TGTGCCAGCAGTGTTCCTCAGGAAGGGCCGAACACTGAAGCTTTCTTT
-	TRBJ1-2	14	TRBV18	-	CASSPSPAQGGYTF	TGTGCCAGCTCACCTTCGCCAGCCCAGGGTGGCTACACCTTC
-	TRBJ1-1	12	TRBV20-1	-	CSPGAPGTEAFF	TGCAGTCCTGGGGCTCCGGGGACTGAAGCTTTCTTT
few	TRBJ2-3	15	TRBV11-2	TRBD2	CASSLRLAIADTQYF	TGTGCCAGCAGCTTAAGACTAGCTATCGCCGATACGCAGTATTTT
many	TRBJ2-1	16	TRBV5-1	TRBD2	CASKTSGGAAYNEQFF	TGCGCCAGCAAAACTAGCGGGGGAGCCGCTTACAATGAGCAGTTCTTC
-	TRBJ1-2	14	TRBV20-1	TRBD1	CSAPRGGYMAGYTF	TGCAGTGCGCCCAGGGGGGGATATATGGCTGGCTACACCTTC
-	TRBJ2-4	15	TRBV23-1	-	CASGGERGAKNIQYF	TGCGCCAGCGGCGGGGAGAGGGGAGCCAAAAACATTCAGTACTTC
few	TRBJ2-7	18	TRBV10-3	TRBD1	CAISESGTGGPSRYEQYF	TGTGCCATCAGTGAGTCAGGGACAGGGGGTCCGTCGCGCTACGAGCAGTACTTC
-	TRBJ1-1	14	TRBV24-1	-	CARQAGVMNTEAFF	TGTGCCCGGCAGGCAGGGGTTATGAACACTGAAGCTTTCTTT
-	TRBJ2-1	13	TRBV9	TRBD2	CASQREAHNEQFF	TGTGCCAGTCAGCGGGAGGCCCACAATGAGCAGTTCTTC
many	TRBJ2-3	15	TRBV5-1	-	CASSARGGFSDTQYF	TGCGCCAGCAGCGCGAGGGGTGGTTTTTCAGATACGCAGTATTTT
-	TRBJ2-6	16	TRBV20-1	-	CSAPSRGGSGANVLTF	TGCAGTGCTCCCAGTAGGGGGGGATCTGGGGCCAACGTCCTGACTTTC
few	TRBJ2-1	16	TRBV4-1	-	CASSRPTVSSYNEQFF	TGCGCCAGCAGCCGTCCGACAGTGAGCTCCTACAATGAGCAGTTCTTC
few	TRBJ2-3	12	TRBV19	TRBD2	CASRLAGDTQYF	TGTGCCAGTAGGCTAGCGGGGGATACGCAGTATTTT
many	TRBJ2-1	13	TRBV7-2	-	CASSLAASYEQFF	TGTGCCAGCAGCTTAGCCGCTAGTTATGAGCAGTTCTTC
few	TRBJ1-4	15	TRBV4-1	TRBD1	CASSHPGQAVGKLFF	TGCGCCAGCAGCCACCCGGGACAGGCGGTTGGAAAACTGTTTTTT
-	TRBJ2-2	14	TRBV5-1	-	CASGNPWVTGELFF	TGCGCCAGCGGCAACCCTTGGGTCACCGGGGAGCTGTTTTTT
-	TRBJ2-2	15	TRBV20-1	-	CSARDPGLGFGELFF	TGCAGTGCTAGAGATCCGGGGTTGGGGTTCGGGGAGCTGTTTTTT
few	TRBJ2-6	15	TRBV28	-	CASSEDGAGANVLTF	TGTGCCAGCTCGGAAGATGGGGCTGGGGCCAACGTCCTGACTTTC
-	TRBJ2-3	14	TRBV20-1	-	CSPQRAGAPDTQYF	TGCAGTCCCCAGAGGGCCGGCGCCCCAGATACGCAGTATTTT
few	TRBJ1-1	12	TRBV5-5	-	CASSFTETEAFF	TGTGCCAGCAGCTTTACTGAAACTGAAGCTTTCTTT
-	TRBJ2-3	16	TRBV4-3	TRBD2	CASSHIGTSGTDTQYF	TGCGCCAGCAGCCATATAGGGACTAGCGGCACAGATACGCAGTATTTT
-	TRBJ2-1	19	TRBV18	TRBD1	CASSPGWAGGTSSYNEQFF	TGTGCCAGCTCACCAGGGTGGGCAGGGGGTACGAGCTCCTACAATGAGCAGTTCTTC
-	TRBJ1-1	17	TRBV5-5	-	CASSLPSGRSRGTEAFF	TGTGCCAGCAGCCTGCCCTCGGGTCGCTCAAGAGGAACTGAAGCTTTCTTT
-	TRBJ1-5	13	TRBV6-2/TRBV6-3	-	CASSPRGPGAQHF	TGTGCCAGCAGTCCCCGCGGGCCGGGGGCCCAGCATTTT
many	TRBJ1-6	17	TRBV4-2	TRBD1	CASSLEPGQGAHSPLHF	TGTGCCAGCAGCCTAGAGCCGGGACAGGGGGCTCATTCACCCCTCCACTTT
few	TRBJ2-1	15	TRBV10-3	-	CAISPGAGRDNEQFF	TGTGCCATCAGTCCAGGGGCAGGGCGAGACAATGAGCAGTTCTTC